The T cell receptor beta chain under discussion was sequenced for a study of cytomegalovirus exposure and HLA in healthy donors. Study findings and constraints: Another analysis was done later, and it associated 16,951 TCR beta sequences with HLA alleles at 0.05 false discovery rate. As immune exposure information, only CMV serostatus was available. In a later analysis, across HLA loci, associated TCR counts were highest for DRB1, lowest for HLA-C. Many donors shared some public TCRs, even though most TCR sequences were rare.

Germline lookup yields CDR1 SEHNR and CDR2 FQNEAQ (reference sequence). This CDR3 is built from 15 residues. Trimming stripped 1 base from V and 4 bases from J, with 13 bases between. Comments on this clone: What it binds is not known.

The PCR was carried out with 60 Vbeta primers and 13 Jbeta primers. Data came from immunoSEQ multiplex PCR; TCRdb stores just in-frame clones and leaves some out. Of 250,000 to 350,000 clones listed, around nine tenths are singletons. The chain is built from TRBV7-9 and TRBJ1-2, with D perhaps matching TRBD1 (6 bases). The sequence came from a woman aged 18-35 years in good health and CMV-seronegative. The sequencing sample was made of PBMCs. CDR3 sequence reads: CASSLGIRGAYGYTF. Here the CDR3 DNA reads TGTGCCAGCAGCTTAGGAATCAGGGGTGCCTATGGCTACACCTTC.